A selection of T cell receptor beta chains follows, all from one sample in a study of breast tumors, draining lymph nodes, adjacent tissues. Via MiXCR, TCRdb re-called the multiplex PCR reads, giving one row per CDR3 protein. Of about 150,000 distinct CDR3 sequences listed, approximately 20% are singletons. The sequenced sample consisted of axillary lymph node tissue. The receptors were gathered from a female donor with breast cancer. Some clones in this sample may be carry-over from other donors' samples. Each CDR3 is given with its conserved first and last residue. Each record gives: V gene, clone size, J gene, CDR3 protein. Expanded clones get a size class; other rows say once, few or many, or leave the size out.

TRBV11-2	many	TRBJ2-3	CASTIMGADTQYF
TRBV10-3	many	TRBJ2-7	CAISEFGPGGAGGTYEQYF
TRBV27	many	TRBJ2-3	CASSPDRHGDTDTQYF
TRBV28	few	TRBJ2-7	CASSVRGSTYEQYF
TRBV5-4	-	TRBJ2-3	CASSPSNAGPDTQYF
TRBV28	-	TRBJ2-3	CASSRTSGSTGTQYF
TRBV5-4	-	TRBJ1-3	CASSATEGNTIYF
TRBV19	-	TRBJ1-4	CASNPRTGGSEKLFF
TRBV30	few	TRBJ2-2	CAWRGTSPTGELFF
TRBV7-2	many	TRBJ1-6	CASSPVGSPLHF
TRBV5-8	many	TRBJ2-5	CASSRGQGRQETQYF
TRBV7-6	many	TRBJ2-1	CASSFITGDSSYNEQFF
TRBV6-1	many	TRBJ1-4	CASSPPTTVNEKLFF
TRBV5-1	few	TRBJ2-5	CASSPSSGRGGLGSETQYF
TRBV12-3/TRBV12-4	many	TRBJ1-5	CASGGDSNQPQHF
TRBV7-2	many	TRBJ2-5	CASSILAGGGQETQYF
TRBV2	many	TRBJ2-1	CASKPAGDEQFF
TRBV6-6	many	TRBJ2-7	CASSSPLYEQYF
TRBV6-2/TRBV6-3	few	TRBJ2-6	CASSSGGSGANVLTF
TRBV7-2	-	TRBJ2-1	CASSLTNDRNEQFF
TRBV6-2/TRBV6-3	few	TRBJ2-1	CASRGTSGSSYNEQFF
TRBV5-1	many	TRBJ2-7	CASSPAGTLNYEQYF
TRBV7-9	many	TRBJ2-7	CASSYPVGTEQYF
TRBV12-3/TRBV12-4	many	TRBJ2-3	CASRDRAHTDTQYF
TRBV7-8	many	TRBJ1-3	CASSSDQGSRGNTIYF
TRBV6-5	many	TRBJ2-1	CASSYGGGRADEQFF
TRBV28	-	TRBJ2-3	CASSFPSGTSGTDTQYF
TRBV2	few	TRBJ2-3	CASRPGQGRGLRRDTQYF
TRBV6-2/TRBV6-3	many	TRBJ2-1	CASSLGRTQFF
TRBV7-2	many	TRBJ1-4	CASSRGQGPNEKLFF
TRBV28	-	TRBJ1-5	CASRPPLQPQHF
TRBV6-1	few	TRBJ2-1	CASSEALAGGPGNEQFF
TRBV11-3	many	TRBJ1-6	CASSLLDSYSPLHF
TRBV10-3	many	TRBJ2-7	CAISRTGNREEQYF
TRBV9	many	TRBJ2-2	CASSVGSTRAGELFF
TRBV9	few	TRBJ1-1	CASSPRAGTEAFF
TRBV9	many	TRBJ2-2	CASSVSPPGLHTGELFF
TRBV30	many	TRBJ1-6	CAWSPGNRDSPLHF
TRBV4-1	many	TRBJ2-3	CASSAQFPPAGGEQQYF
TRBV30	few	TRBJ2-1	CAWSRLAGGYEQFF
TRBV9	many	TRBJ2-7	CASSVGQSYEQYF
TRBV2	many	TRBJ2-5	CASSEDRKTQYF
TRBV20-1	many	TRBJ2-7	CSARGPYEQYF
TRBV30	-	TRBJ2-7	CAWSKGTSGMLRAYEQYF
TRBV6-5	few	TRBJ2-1	CASSSGTGGGREQFF
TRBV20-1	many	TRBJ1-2	CIGPQGASRYGYTF
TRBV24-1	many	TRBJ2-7	CATSDPGRGPGQYF
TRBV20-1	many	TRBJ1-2	CSAPLRGQAYGYTF
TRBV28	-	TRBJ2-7	CASSFPRRVSREQYF
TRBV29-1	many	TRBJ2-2	CSVAREAGGSGELFF
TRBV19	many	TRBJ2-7	CASSTLRGGLYEQYF
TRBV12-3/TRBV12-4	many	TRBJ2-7	CASSFGGGSYEQYF
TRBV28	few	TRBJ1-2	CASSLFLLDGSNYGYTF
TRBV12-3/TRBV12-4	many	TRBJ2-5	CASSLGGGETQYF